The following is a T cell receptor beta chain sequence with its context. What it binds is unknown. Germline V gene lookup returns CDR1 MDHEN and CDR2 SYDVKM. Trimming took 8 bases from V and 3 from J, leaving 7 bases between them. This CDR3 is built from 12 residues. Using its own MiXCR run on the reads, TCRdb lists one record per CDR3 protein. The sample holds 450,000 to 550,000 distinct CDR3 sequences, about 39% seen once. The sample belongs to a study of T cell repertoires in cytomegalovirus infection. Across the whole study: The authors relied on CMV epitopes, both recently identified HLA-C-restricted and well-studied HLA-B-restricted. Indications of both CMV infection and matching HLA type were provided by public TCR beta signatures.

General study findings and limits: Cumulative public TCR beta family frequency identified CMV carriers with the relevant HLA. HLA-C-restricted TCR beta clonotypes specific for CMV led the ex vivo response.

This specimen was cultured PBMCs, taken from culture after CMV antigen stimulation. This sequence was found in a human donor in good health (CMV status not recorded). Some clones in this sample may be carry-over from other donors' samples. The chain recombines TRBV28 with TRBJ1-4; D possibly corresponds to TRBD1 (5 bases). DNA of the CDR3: TGTGCCAGCGGGGGACCTAATGAAAAACTGTTTTTT. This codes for CASGGPNEKLFF.